This T cell receptor beta chain emerged from a study of identical twins. Study-level points and caveats: The more abundant beta clonotypes in cord blood had fewer insertions, and memory repertoires did not show this.

Germline CDR1 reads MDHEN; CDR2 reads SYDVKM. Losses at the gene ends were 6 bases for V and 4 bases for J; bases not matched to a gene: 12. The CDR3 length is 17 residues. This clonotype was observed a handful of times. Its antigen is undetermined. Unique molecular identifiers were present on the cDNA, which also gained a universal primer site by template switching. TCRdb independently ran MiXCR on the 5' RACE reads; one entry per CDR3 protein. The profile shows 690,000 or so distinct CDR3 sequences, 8.5% to 9% of them singletons. Every donor was a healthy Caucasian. These data also formed part of another study, on yellow fever vaccine responses in identical twins.

Sequencing was performed on PBMCs. This sequence was found in a young woman in good health. This sequence joins TRBV28 and TRBJ2-3; 11 nucleotides align to TRBD2. The CDR3 DNA is TGTGCCAGCAGAAGACTAGCGGGGACCCCCCGCCCAGATACGCAGTATTTT. This translates into CASRRLAGTPRPDTQYF. Variable domain in full (rest from reference TRBV28 and TRBJ2-3): DVKVTQSSRYLVKRTGEKVFLECVQDMDHENMFWYRQDPGLGLRLIYFSYDVKMKEKGDIPEGYSVSREKKERFSLILESASTNQTSMYLCASRRLAGTPRPDTQYFGPGTRLTVL.